The 13 T cell receptor beta chains reported below all come from one sample, sequenced in a study of T-cell reconstitution after alpha-beta-depleted transplantation in children (dated by TCRdb to the mid-2010s). The treatment or condition label, read with the paper, signifies: allogeneic hematopoietic cell transplantation with graft depleted of TCRalphabeta T cells and CD19 B cells. Preparation of the library involved PCR. Sequencing relied on an Illumina HiSeq 2500. TCR library preparation used molecular barcoding, with unique molecular identifiers applied to normalize quantification of the TCRbeta repertoire. Using fastp at Q25 and MiXCR, TCRdb reprocessed the public reads and kept productive beta chains. Each CDR3 protein appears once, grouped with its most common genes and DNA. Here the sample has about 170,000 distinct CDR3 sequences; around 10% occur a single time. Roughly 13% of the sample rests with the top ten.

Material: PBMCs, obtained before TCRalphabeta/CD19-depleted stem cell transplant. Receptors were obtained from a boy aged 2 to 10 with acute myeloid leukemia, due to receive a stem cell transplant.

This chain connects TRBV4-1 to TRBJ2-4; 7 bases match TRBD2. The CDR3 extends over 15 amino acids. After removal of 3 bases from V and 2 bases from J, the junction contained 4 bases not matched to a gene. The germline V gene has CDR1 MGHRA and CDR2 YSYEKL. In nucleotides, the CDR3 is TGCGCCAGCAGCCATATCGGGAGGACCAAAAACATTCAGTACTTC. It codes for CASSHIGRTKNIQYF.

The rearrangement joins TRBV19 to TRBJ2-1; D gene uncertain. Deletions cut 4 bases from V and 7 bases from J, with 5 bases between. From germline, CDR1 is LNHDA and CDR2 SQIVND (reference sequence). The CDR3 has 11 amino acids. The CDR3 coding sequence is TGTGCCAGTAGTAAGTGGAATGAGCAGTTCTTC. Protein product: CASSKWNEQFF.

Ten or more counts support this clonotype. The chain combines TRBV5-6 with TRBJ1-2, with 9 bases aligning to TRBD1. The germline V gene encodes CDR1 SGHDT and CDR2 YYEEEE. The trim removed 2 bases at V and 5 bases at J, leaving 7 bases unmatched. The CDR3 has 15 amino acids. For the CDR3, the DNA is TGTGCCAGCAGCTTACCGGACAGGGGCGGTTATGGCTACACCTTC. It yields the protein CASSLPDRGGYGYTF.

This clonotype occurred many times. The rearrangement uses TRBV21-1 and TRBJ1-3. TRBV21-1 corresponds to a pseudogene. The CDR3 runs to 17 residues. The CDR3 DNA reads as TGTGCCAGCAGCAAGGGGACTTCCATACACTCTGGAAACACCATATATTTT. Translating it yields CASSKGTSIHSGNTIYF.

In its sample, this clonotype was seen many times. DNA of the CDR3: TGCGCCAGCCCGGAATTAGCGGGGGGCCGCTACGAGCAGTACGTC. As protein: CASPELAGGRYEQYV. The V gene is TRBV5-1, the J gene TRBJ2-7, with 10 positions matching TRBD2. V shed 7 bases and J 3 bases; nucleotides not matched to a gene: 10. Germline assignment: CDR1 SGHRS and CDR2 YFSETQ. The CDR3 length is 15 residues.

This clonotype occurred many times. The chain carries TRBV6-5 and TRBJ2-1; no clear D. CDR3 size: 13 residues. Germline CDR1 and CDR2: MNHEY and SVGAGI. The ends were cut back, 8 bases at V and 10 bases at J, with 18 bases in the middle. The CDR3 nucleotides read TGTGCCAGCGCACCTTTTCCAGCGATCGAGCAGTTCTTC. Protein sequence: CASAPFPAIEQFF.

This clonotype was found many times. This chain links TRBV15 with TRBJ1-2; D unclear. The CDR3 is 13 residues long. Trimming removed 5 bases from V and 4 bases from J, with 11 bases in between. Germline-derived CDR1 and CDR2 are LNHNV and YYDKDF (reference sequence). Written as DNA, the CDR3 is TGTGCCACCAGCCAGGACGCCTCCTATGGCTACACCTTC. Protein product: CATSQDASYGYTF. The entire variable domain, with the rest obtained from reference TRBV15 and TRBJ1-2, is as follows: DAMVIQNPRYQVTQFGKPVTLSCSQTLNHNVMYWYQQKSSQAPKLLFHYYDKDFNNEADTPDNFQSRRPNTSFCFLDIRSPGLGDTAMYLCATSQDASYGYTFGSGTRLTVV.

This clonotype was counted ten times or more. The genes are TRBV20-1 and TRBJ2-2, with D possibly called TRBD1 or TRBD2 (5 bases each). The CDR3 contains 12 residues. V was trimmed by 4 bases and J by 4 bases, leaving 7 bases between them. The germline CDR1 and CDR2 sequences are DFQATT and SNEGSKA (reference sequence). The CDR3 loop reads CSATGTTGELFF. The CDR3 DNA follows: TGCAGTGCTACCGGGACCACCGGGGAGCTGTTTTTT.

The sample holds many counts of this clonotype. The V and J genes are TRBV6-1 and TRBJ1-2; D is ambiguous. The CDR3 is made up of 12 amino acids. V dropped 4 bases and J dropped 5 bases, with 8 bases sitting between them. The germline V gene encodes CDR1 MNHNS and CDR2 SASEGT. The CDR3 here is CASSGTSYGYTF. The DNA of the CDR3 is TGTGCCAGCAGTGGAACTTCTTATGGCTACACCTTC.

This clonotype was seen repeatedly, ten times or more. The chain employs TRBV28 and TRBJ1-5; D is unclear. Germline CDR1 and CDR2: MDHEN and SYDVKM. This CDR3 region has 15 residues. V lost 4 bases to trimming and J lost 0 bases, with 10 bases between them. The CDR3 nucleotides read TGTGCCAGCAGTTCGACGGAAAATAGCAATCAGCCCCAGCATTTT. Translating gives CASSSTENSNQPQHF.

This clonotype was seen many times. The rearrangement links TRBV20-1 to TRBJ2-7, with TRBD1 matching 9 bases. The germline CDR1 and CDR2 sequences are DFQATT and SNEGSKA (reference sequence). This CDR3 has 14 residues. V lost 0 bases to trimming and J lost 2 bases; unmatched junction nucleotides: 2. CDR3 loop: CSAREWDRAYEQYF. The CDR3 DNA is TGCAGTGCTAGAGAGTGGGACAGGGCCTACGAGCAGTACTTC.

Many counts were recorded for this clonotype. The CDR3 DNA reads TGCGCCAGCGCCCTGGGAAACTATGGCTACACCTTC. The encoded protein is CASALGNYGYTF. The chain links TRBV5-1 to TRBJ1-2; no definite D call. The CDR3 sequence is 12 residues long. V shed 7 bases and J shed 2 bases, with 9 bases lying between them. The germline V gene has CDR1 SGHRS and CDR2 YFSETQ.

At least ten counts were recorded for this clonotype. The V and J genes are TRBV11-2 and TRBJ2-7; TRBD2 might be the D (5 bases). Trimming took off 3 bases at V and 2 bases at J, with 11 bases between the two ends. Germline lookup yields CDR1 SGHAT and CDR2 FQNNGV. This CDR3 region has 14 residues. CDR3 sequence reads: CASSLLRDPYEQYV. CDR3 sequence (DNA): TGTGCCAGCAGCTTGCTCCGGGATCCCTACGAGCAGTACGTC.